These T cell receptor beta chains were read from a single sample in a study of CD8 T cells in ankylosing spondylitis. TCRdb called the 5' RACE reads again in MiXCR, with one record for every CDR3 protein. The sample lists hundreds of thousands of distinct CDR3 sequences; 7.5% to 9% were seen once. The sequencing sample was made of blood, either unsorted or a sorted T cell fraction (not recorded which). The receptors stem from a male donor with ankylosing spondylitis or in good health (not recorded which). Each CDR3 is given with its conserved first and last residue. Fields, in order: V gene, clone size, J gene, D gene, CDR3 DNA, CDR3 protein. D genes are given only for firm matches. Part of the rows lack a size; the others show once, few, many or a class for expanded clones.

TRBV7-9	many	TRBJ2-7	NA	TGTGCCAGCAGCTTAGCGTCGGGGTTTTCGGCCGAGCAGTACTTC	CASSLASGFSAEQYF
TRBV24-1	many	TRBJ2-5	TRBD1	TGTGCCACCAGTGCAGTAGGGACAGGGAATCAAGAGACCCAGTACTTC	CATSAVGTGNQETQYF
TRBV5-1	many	TRBJ1-2	NA	TGCGCCAGCAGCTTGGAGCTGGGTAGAACGGGGTATGGCTACACCTTC	CASSLELGRTGYGYTF
TRBV7-2	many	TRBJ2-2	TRBD1	TGTGCCAGCAGCTTATTACAGGGGGGAACCGGGGAGCTGTTTTTT	CASSLLQGGTGELFF
TRBV5-1	many	TRBJ2-7	NA	TGCGCCAGCAGCTACGGGCCGGGGTACGAGCAGTACTTC	CASSYGPGYEQYF
TRBV5-1	many	TRBJ2-3	TRBD2	TGCGCCAGCAGGTACCGGACTAGCGGGCTGAGCACAGATACGCAGTATTTT	CASRYRTSGLSTDTQYF
TRBV7-2	many	TRBJ2-5	NA	TGTGCCAGCAGCTTAGGGACACCTCAAGAGACCCAGTACTTC	CASSLGTPQETQYF
TRBV12-3/TRBV12-4	many	TRBJ2-1	NA	TGTGCCAGCAGTTTAGCGGGAGTAGGCAATGAGCAGTTCTTC	CASSLAGVGNEQFF
TRBV6-2/TRBV6-3	NA	TRBJ1-5	TRBD1	TGTGCCAGCAGAAGAGGGACAGGGAGTGTGGGCAATCAGCCCCAGCATTTT	CASRRGTGSVGNQPQHF
TRBV3-1	many	TRBJ2-1	NA	TGTGCCAGCAGCCAAGTCGGGGGAGACTACAATGAGCAGTTCTTC	CASSQVGGDYNEQFF
TRBV5-1	many	TRBJ1-1	NA	TGCGCCAGCAGCTTGGGAGGGTATGAAGCTTTCTTT	CASSLGGYEAFF
TRBV7-2	many	TRBJ2-1	NA	TGTGCCAGCAGCTTGGAAGTTTACAATGAGCAGTTCTTC	CASSLEVYNEQFF
TRBV5-8	many	TRBJ1-5	TRBD1	TGTGCCAGCAGCGGGGACAGAAGCAATCAGCCCCAGCATTTT	CASSGDRSNQPQHF
TRBV20-1	many	TRBJ2-7	NA	TGCAGTGCTAGTCCCCGCATACGGCCCAGCTCCTACGAGCAGTACTTC	CSASPRIRPSSYEQYF
TRBV20-1	many	TRBJ1-2	NA	TGCAGTGCTAGTAGAATAGGGGCTACTAACTATGGCTACACCTTC	CSASRIGATNYGYTF
TRBV6-1	NA	TRBJ1-3	NA	TGTGCCAGCAGTGATGTGAGCTCTGGAAACACCATATATTTT	CASSDVSSGNTIYF
TRBV6-1	few	TRBJ2-2	NA	TGTGCCAGCAGTAGCCTAGGCTCAACCGGGGAGCTGTTTTTT	CASSSLGSTGELFF
TRBV7-9	few	TRBJ2-7	NA	TGTGCCAGCAGCCCCCAGACACCCTACGAGCAGTACTTC	CASSPQTPYEQYF
TRBV20-1	many	TRBJ2-1	TRBD2	TGCAGTGCTAGAGCGCTACCAACTAGCGGGGAGTTCTACAATGAGCAGTTCTTC	CSARALPTSGEFYNEQFF
TRBV5-5	many	TRBJ1-5	TRBD1	TGTGCCAGCAGCCAGGGGACAGGGGGGTTCCAGCCCCAGCATTTT	CASSQGTGGFQPQHF
TRBV3-1	many	TRBJ1-6	NA	TGTGCCAGCAGCCAAGGAGGGGCGAATTCACCCCTCCACTTT	CASSQGGANSPLHF
TRBV7-9	many	TRBJ2-1	NA	TGTGCCAGCAGCTGGGGGGCTGAGCAGTTCTTC	CASSWGAEQFF
TRBV7-2	few	TRBJ2-7	TRBD2	TGTGCCAGCAGCAAACTAGCGGGTGCCGGCTACGAGCAGTACTTC	CASSKLAGAGYEQYF
TRBV20-1	many	TRBJ2-7	TRBD2	TGCAGTGCTAGAGCGCTGAGGGTAGCGGGAGCTAGTCCCTACGAGCAGTACTTC	CSARALRVAGASPYEQYF
TRBV6-2/TRBV6-3	many	TRBJ2-1	TRBD2	TGTGCCAGCAGAGACGGGACTAGCGGGTGGGCCTACAATGAGCAGTTCTTC	CASRDGTSGWAYNEQFF
TRBV20-1	NA	TRBJ1-2	TRBD1	TGCAGTGCGGAGACCTCCAGGGGGATCTATGGCTACACCTTC	CSAETSRGIYGYTF
TRBV6-1	NA	TRBJ2-7	NA	TGTGCCAGCATCGTCGGGGGCTACGAGCAGTACTTC	CASIVGGYEQYF
TRBV18	many	TRBJ1-2	NA	TGTGCCAGCTCACCAAACGGTTACTATGGCTACACCTTC	CASSPNGYYGYTF
TRBV7-9	many	TRBJ2-1	TRBD1	TGTGCCAGCAGCGGAGACAGGGGGGAGAAATACAATGAGCAGTTCTTC	CASSGDRGEKYNEQFF
TRBV7-2	many	TRBJ2-1	NA	TGTGCCAGCAGTTCGGACTCCTACAATGAGCAGTTCTTC	CASSSDSYNEQFF
TRBV12-3/TRBV12-4	many	TRBJ2-3	NA	TGTGCCAGCAGTTCAGGCACAGATACGCAGTATTTT	CASSSGTDTQYF
TRBV7-8	NA	TRBJ2-1	NA	TGTGCCAGCAGCTTTTCAGGGAGCAATGAGCAGTTCTTC	CASSFSGSNEQFF
TRBV10-2	many	TRBJ2-1	TRBD2	TGCGCCAGCAGGGGACTACCGCAGCTCAATGAGCAGTTCTTC	CASRGLPQLNEQFF
TRBV12-3/TRBV12-4	few	TRBJ2-5	NA	TGTGCCAGCAGTTTAGTTCTGGGGCAAGAGACCCAGTACTTC	CASSLVLGQETQYF
TRBV5-6	few	TRBJ2-5	TRBD2	TGTGCCAGCAGCTTCGGGGGGGAGGAGACCCAGTACTTC	CASSFGGEETQYF
TRBV7-2	NA	TRBJ2-1	TRBD2	TGTGCCGTTAATGGGGGTGCGGGAGGCTACAATGAGCAGTTCTTC	CAVNGGAGGYNEQFF